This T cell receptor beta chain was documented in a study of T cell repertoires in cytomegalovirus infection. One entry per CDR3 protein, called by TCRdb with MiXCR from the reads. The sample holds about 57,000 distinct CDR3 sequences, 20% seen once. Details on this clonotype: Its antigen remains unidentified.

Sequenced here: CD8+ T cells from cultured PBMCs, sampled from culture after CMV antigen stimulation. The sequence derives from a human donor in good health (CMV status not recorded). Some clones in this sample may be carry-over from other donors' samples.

CDR3 sequence reads: CASSFGWGGTNEQFF. The CDR3 DNA reads TGTGCCAGCAGTTTTGGGTGGGGGGGGACCAATGAGCAGTTCTTC. This chain joins TRBV12-3 or TRBV12-4 and TRBJ2-1; 7 bases agree with TRBD2. Germline trimming cut 3 bases from V and 6 bases from J; bases unmatched to any gene: 8. The CDR3 is made up of 15 amino acids.